This T cell receptor (beta chain) was identified during a study of cytomegalovirus exposure and HLA in healthy donors. The V gene's germline CDR1 is WNHNN and CDR2 SYGVQD (reference sequence). V trimming: 2 bases; J trimming: 0 bases; junction bases outside the gene matches: 1. The CDR3 has 16 residues. The study ran its PCR with 60 Vbeta and 13 Jbeta primers. TCRdb keeps only in-frame clones here, not all; method: immunoSEQ multiplex PCR. The sample records under 200,000 clones, roughly 80% being singletons. Study-wide results and caveats: What was likely a sequencing artifact was a cluster of highly shared sequence variants. Across all donors, roughly uniform sequencing depth was an assumption of the presence/absence analyses.

Concerning this clone: As yet, its antigen is unknown.

This clonotype was obtained from a woman in her late teens or twenties in good health and CMV-seronegative. The genes are TRBV10-1 and TRBJ2-1, with TRBD2 identical over 10 bases. The sequencing input was PBMCs. CDR3 nucleotide sequence: TGCGCCAGCAGTGAGGCTAGCGGGAGCTCCTACAATGAGCAGTTCTTC. It yields the protein CASSEASGSSYNEQFF.